This T cell receptor beta chain was found in a study of T cell responses to AZD1222 COVID-19 vaccine (dated by TCRdb to the early 2020s). With regard to the full study: A total of 233 trial participants underwent TCR sequencing, of whom 200 to 220 had received two doses of AZD1222 and approximately 26 had received two doses of the MenACWY control vaccine. Trial participants were enrolled into age subgroups of 18-55, 56-69 and 70-plus years, which contained approximately 150, 28 and 58 TCR-sequenced participants, respectively.

The intended sense of this specimen's time point label: about 28 days (+/-7) after the second vaccine dose. AZD1222 recipients with second doses at about 4 weeks or about 12 weeks were pooled, because spike-specific TCR depth and breadth did not differ between schedules. Vaccinee samples came from UK trials COV001 and COV002, including a single-blind randomized controlled phase 2/3 trial of AZD1222 (ChAdOx1 nCoV-19) in healthy adults. For TCRbeta chain sequencing, PBMC samples were collected from trial participants at day 0 and at day 28 after the second dose. A note on this clone: Its antigen specificity is not known. Per-base quality was not reported, and no clone a single base away is much larger than it.

General conclusions and limits of the study: Nearly half of unique spike-specific TCRs reportedly recognized epitopes outside regions mutated in the B.1.351 and B.1.1.7 variants. Because no day 14 peak-response samples were available, repertoires were characterized only after the peak T cell response. Participants were mostly white British, with more females than males. The authors suggested clonal diversity may have been underestimated. The whole spike protein was spanned by vaccine-associated CD4 TCRs, and dominant responses were seen in regions 160-218 and 743-854. A significant rise in spike-specific TCR breadth and depth was observed after two AZD1222 doses relative to day 0 and relative to MenACWY recipients. In the small 56-69-year group, the increase in depth fell short of significance, most likely because of low power. Conclusions about previously exposed vaccinees are limited because only a handful of AZD1222 recipients were SARS-CoV-2 seropositive at baseline.

The CDR3 regions of human TCRbeta chains were subjected to immunosequencing. The paper's data handling went like this. Repertoire TCRs were matched against a reference library of SARS-CoV-2-specific TCRs generated with the MIRA antigen-specificity platform. Breadth was defined as the fraction of unique TCRs that were SARS-CoV-2-associated. Depth was defined as the fraction of total T cells that were SARS-CoV-2-associated. Each spike-specific TCR was assigned to its reactive spike region and to a CD4 or CD8 class using the MIRA data. Log10-transformed breadth and depth values were compared by one-way ANOVA with Sidak's multiple comparisons tests. TCRdb took this table from immuneACCESS and kept in-frame rearrangements with V and J called. Such tables lack part of the clones; where checked against another copy, unresolved V genes explain under half of the gap, and the rest is unexplained. That table supplies the V and J calls and clone size; D and trimming were determined from the DNA. The sample table records 180,000 or so clones; approximately 93% of these occur just once. The ten largest clones capture approximately 1.8% of the sample.

The germline V gene encodes CDR1 LGHNA and CDR2 YNFKEQ. From cysteine to phenylalanine, the CDR3 is 15 amino acids long. Here the CDR3 DNA is all that survives: 45 bases in frame from base 1. Between the V and J ends, shortened by 4 bases and 2 bases respectively, the junction contains 15 bases. This receptor was identified in an adult who received the AZD1222 COVID-19 vaccine. The chain is encoded by TRBV4-2 joined to TRBJ2-7; a weak D assignment points to TRBD1 (5 bases agree). Material: peripheral blood, obtained 28 days after the second AZD1222 dose. The nucleotides read TGTGCCAGCAGCCGAGATCCAGGGAAGGCCTACGAGCAGTACTTC. Its coded protein is CASSRDPGKAYEQYF.